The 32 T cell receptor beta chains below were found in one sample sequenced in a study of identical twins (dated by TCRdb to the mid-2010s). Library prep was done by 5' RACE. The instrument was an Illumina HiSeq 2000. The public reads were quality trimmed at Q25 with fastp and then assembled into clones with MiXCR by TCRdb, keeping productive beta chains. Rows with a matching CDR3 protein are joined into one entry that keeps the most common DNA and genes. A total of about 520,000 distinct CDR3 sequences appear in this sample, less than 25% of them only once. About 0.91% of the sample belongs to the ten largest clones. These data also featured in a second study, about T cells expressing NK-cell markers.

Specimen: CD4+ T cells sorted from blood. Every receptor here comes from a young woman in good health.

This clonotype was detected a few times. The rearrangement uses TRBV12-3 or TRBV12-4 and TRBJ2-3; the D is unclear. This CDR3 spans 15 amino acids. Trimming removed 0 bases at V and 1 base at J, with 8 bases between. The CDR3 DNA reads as TGTGCCAGCAGTTTAGCCCCCCTCGGCACAGATACGCAGTATTTT. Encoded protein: CASSLAPLGTDTQYF.

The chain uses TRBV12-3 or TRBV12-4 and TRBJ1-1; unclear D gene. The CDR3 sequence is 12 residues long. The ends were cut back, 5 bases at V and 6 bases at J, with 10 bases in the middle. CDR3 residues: CASSRFGSEAFF. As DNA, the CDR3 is TGTGCCAGCAGTAGGTTTGGGTCTGAAGCTTTCTTT.

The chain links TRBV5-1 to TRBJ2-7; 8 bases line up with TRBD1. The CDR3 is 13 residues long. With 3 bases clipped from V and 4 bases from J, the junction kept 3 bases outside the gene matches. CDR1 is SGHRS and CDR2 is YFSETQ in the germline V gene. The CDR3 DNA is TGCGCCAGCAGCTCCGGGACAGGATACGAGCAGTACTTC. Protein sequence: CASSSGTGYEQYF.

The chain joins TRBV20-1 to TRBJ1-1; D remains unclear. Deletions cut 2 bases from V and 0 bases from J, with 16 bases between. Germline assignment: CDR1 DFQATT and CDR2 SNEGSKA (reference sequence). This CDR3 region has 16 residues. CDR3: CSARRVGESLNTEAFF. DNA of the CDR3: TGCAGTGCTAGACGAGTAGGTGAAAGCTTGAACACTGAAGCTTTCTTT.

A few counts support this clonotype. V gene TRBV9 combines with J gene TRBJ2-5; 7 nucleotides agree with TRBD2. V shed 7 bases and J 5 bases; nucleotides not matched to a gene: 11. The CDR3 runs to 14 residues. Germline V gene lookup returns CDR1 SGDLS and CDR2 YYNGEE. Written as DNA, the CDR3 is TGTGCCAGCTCACCAGCGGGGCCGGGGGAGACCCAGTACTTC. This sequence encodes CASSPAGPGETQYF. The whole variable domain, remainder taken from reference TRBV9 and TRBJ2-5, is DSGVTQTPKHLITATGQRVTLRCSPRSGDLSVYWYQQSLDQGLQFLIQYYNGEERAKGNILERFSAQQFPDLHSELNLSSLELGDSALYFCASSPAGPGETQYFGPGTRLLVL.

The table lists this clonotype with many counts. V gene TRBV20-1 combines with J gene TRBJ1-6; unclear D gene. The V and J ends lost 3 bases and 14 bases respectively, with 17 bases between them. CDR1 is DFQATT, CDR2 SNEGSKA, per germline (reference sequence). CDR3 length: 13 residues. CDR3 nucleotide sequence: TGCAGTGCTAGCCGACGGGATTTTGGGGCCCTCCACTTT. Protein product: CSASRRDFGALHF.

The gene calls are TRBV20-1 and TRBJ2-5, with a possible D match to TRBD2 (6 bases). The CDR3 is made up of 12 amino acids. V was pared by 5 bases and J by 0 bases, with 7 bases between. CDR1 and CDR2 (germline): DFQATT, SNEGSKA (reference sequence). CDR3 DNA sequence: TGCAGTGCTCTAGCGCACCAAGAGACCCAGTACTTC. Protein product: CSALAHQETQYF.

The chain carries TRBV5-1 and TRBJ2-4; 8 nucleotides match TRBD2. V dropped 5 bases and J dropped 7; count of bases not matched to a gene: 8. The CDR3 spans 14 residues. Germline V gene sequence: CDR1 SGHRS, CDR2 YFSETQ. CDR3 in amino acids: CASRTGTSTNIQYF. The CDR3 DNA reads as TGCGCCAGCAGGACCGGGACTAGTACGAACATTCAGTACTTC.

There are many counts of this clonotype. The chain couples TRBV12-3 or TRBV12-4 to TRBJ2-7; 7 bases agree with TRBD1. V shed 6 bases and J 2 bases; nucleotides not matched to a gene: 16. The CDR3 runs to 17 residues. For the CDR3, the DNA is TGTGCCAGCAGCTTCAGCCTAGGACGGGACAGAGCCTACGAGCAGTACTTC. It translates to CASSFSLGRDRAYEQYF.

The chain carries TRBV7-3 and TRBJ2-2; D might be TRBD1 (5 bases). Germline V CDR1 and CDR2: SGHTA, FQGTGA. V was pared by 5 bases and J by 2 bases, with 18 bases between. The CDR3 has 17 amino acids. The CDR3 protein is CASSPRLRTTNTGELFF. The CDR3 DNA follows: TGTGCCAGCAGCCCCCGTCTGAGGACAACTAACACCGGGGAGCTGTTTTTT.

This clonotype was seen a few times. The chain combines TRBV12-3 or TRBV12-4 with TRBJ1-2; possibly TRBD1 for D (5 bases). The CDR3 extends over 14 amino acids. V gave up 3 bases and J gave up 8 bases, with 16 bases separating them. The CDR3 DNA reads TGTGCCAGCAGTTTCGTGGGGGTTGTAAGGGGCTACACCTTC. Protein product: CASSFVGVVRGYTF.

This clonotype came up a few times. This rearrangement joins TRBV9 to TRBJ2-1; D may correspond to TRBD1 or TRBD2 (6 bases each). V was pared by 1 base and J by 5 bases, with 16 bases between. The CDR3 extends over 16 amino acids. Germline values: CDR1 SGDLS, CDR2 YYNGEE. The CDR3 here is CASSVSGAFPNNEQFF. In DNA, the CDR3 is TGTGCCAGCAGCGTATCGGGGGCATTTCCCAACAATGAGCAGTTCTTC.

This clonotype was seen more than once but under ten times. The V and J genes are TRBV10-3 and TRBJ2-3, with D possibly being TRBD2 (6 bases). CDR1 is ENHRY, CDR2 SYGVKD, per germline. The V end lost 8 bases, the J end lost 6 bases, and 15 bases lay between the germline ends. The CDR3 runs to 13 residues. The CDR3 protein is CAISTGVGDTQYF. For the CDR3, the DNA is TGTGCCATCTCAACGGGGGTTGGGGATACGCAGTATTTT.

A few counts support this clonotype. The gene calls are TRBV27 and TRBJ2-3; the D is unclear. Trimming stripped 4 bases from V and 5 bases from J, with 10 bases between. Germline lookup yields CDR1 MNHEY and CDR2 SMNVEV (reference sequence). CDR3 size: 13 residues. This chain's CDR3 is CASSWARRDTQYF. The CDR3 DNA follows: TGTGCCAGCAGTTGGGCTCGACGAGATACGCAGTATTTT.

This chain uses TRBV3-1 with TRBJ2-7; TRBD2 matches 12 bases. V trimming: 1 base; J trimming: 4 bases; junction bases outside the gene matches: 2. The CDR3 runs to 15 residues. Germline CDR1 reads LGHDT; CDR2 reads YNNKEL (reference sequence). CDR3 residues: CASSQVLAGGYEQYF. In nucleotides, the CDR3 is TGTGCCAGCAGCCAAGTCCTAGCGGGGGGGTACGAGCAGTACTTC.

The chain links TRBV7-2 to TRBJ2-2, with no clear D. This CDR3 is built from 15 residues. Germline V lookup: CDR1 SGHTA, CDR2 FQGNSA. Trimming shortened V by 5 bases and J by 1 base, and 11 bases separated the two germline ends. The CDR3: CASSARWGNTGELFF. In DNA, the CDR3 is TGTGCCAGCAGCGCCAGATGGGGGAACACCGGGGAGCTGTTTTTT.

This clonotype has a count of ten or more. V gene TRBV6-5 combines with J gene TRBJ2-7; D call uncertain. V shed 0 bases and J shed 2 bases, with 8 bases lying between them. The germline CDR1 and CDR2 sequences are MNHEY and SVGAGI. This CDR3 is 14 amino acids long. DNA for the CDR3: TGTGCCAGCAGTTACTCGAGGCAGCCCTACGAGCAGTACTTC. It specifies CASSYSRQPYEQYF.

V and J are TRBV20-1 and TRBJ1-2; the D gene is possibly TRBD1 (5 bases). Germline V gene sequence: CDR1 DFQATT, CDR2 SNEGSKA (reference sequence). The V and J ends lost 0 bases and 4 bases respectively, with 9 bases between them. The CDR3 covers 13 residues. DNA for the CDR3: TGCAGTGCTAGAGAAGCCGGGACCTATGGCTACACCTTC. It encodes CSAREAGTYGYTF.

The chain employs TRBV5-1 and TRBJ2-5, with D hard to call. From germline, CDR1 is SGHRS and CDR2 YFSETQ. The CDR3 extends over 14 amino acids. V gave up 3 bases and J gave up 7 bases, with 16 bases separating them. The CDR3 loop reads CASSSSDSYGTQYF. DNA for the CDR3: TGCGCCAGCAGCTCATCTGACTCTTATGGGACCCAGTACTTC.

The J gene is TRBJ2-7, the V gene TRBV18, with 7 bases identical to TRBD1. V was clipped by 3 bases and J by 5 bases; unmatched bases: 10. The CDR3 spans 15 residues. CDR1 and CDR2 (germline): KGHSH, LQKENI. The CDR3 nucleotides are TGTGCCAGCTCACCCCCGGGCACAGGGGTTCACGAGCAGTACTTC. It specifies CASSPPGTGVHEQYF. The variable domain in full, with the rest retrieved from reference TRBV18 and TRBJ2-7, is NAGVMQNPRHLVRRRGQEARLRCSPMKGHSHVYWYRQLPEEGLKFMVYLQKENIIDESGMPKERFSAEFPKEGPSILRIQQVVRGDSAAYFCASSPPGTGVHEQYFGPGTRLTVT.

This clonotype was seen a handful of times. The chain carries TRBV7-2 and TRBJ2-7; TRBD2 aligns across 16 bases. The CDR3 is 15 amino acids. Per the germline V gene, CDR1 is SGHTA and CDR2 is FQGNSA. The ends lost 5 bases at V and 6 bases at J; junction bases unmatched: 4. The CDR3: CASSPGTSGRVEQYF. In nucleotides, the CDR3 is TGTGCCAGCAGCCCAGGGACTAGCGGGAGGGTCGAGCAGTACTTC.

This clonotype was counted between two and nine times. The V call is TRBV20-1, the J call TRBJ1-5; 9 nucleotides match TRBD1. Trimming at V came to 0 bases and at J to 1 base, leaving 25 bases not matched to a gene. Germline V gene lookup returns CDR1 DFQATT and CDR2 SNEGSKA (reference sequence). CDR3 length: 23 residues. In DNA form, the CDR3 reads TGCAGTGCTAGAGATCCAGGCGGGGGAGGACAGGGGACTTACCCCCAAAGCAATCAGCCCCAGCATTTT. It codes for CSARDPGGGGQGTYPQSNQPQHF.

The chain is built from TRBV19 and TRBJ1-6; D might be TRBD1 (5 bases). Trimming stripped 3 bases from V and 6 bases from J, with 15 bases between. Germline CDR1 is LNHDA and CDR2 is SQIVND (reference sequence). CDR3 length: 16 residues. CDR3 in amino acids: CASSIRLGESNSPLHF. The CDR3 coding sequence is TGTGCCAGTAGTATCCGTCTGGGGGAATCTAATTCACCCCTCCACTTT.

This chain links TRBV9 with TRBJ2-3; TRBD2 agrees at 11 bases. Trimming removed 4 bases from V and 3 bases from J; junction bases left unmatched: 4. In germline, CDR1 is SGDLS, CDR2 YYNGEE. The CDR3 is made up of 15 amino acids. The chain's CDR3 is CASSSIAGGTDTQYF. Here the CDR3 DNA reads TGTGCCAGCAGCTCGATAGCGGGAGGGACAGATACGCAGTATTTT.

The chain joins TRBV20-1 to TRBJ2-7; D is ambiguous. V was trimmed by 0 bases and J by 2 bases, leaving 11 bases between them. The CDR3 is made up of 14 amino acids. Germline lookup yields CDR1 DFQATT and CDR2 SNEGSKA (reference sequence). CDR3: CSARDSAIPYEQYF. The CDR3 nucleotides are TGCAGTGCTAGAGATAGTGCGATTCCCTACGAGCAGTACTTC.

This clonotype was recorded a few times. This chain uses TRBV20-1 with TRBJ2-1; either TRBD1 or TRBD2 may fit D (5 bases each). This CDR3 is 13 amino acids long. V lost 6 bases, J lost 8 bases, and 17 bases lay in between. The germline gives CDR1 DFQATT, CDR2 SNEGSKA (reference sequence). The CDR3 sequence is CSAAGTPGHEQFF. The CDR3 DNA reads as TGCAGTGCAGCCGGGACCCCTGGGCATGAGCAGTTCTTC.

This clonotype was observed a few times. The CDR3 sequence is CASSGQGVVYGYTF. CDR3 bases: TGTGCCAGCAGTGGACAGGGGGTGGTCTATGGCTACACCTTC. This chain joins TRBV25-1 and TRBJ1-2; 9 nucleotides agree with TRBD1. The germline V gene encodes CDR1 MGHDK and CDR2 SYGVNS. V lost 4 bases to trimming and J lost 4 bases; unmatched junction nucleotides: 4. The CDR3 covers 14 residues.

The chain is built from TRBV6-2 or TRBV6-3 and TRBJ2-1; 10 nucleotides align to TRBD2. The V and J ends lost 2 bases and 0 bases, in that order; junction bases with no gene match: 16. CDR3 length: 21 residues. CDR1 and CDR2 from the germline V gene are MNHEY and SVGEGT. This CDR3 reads CASSYPLIPSGRAYSYNEQFF. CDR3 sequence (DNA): TGTGCCAGCAGTTACCCTTTAATCCCTAGCGGGAGAGCCTACTCCTACAATGAGCAGTTCTTC.

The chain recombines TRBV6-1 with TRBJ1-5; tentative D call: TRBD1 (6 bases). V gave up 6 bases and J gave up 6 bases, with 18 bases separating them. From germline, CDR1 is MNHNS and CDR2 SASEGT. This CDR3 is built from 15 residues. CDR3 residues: CASRKDSLISQPQHF. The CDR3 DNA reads TGTGCCAGCAGAAAGGACAGCCTTATATCTCAGCCCCAGCATTTT.

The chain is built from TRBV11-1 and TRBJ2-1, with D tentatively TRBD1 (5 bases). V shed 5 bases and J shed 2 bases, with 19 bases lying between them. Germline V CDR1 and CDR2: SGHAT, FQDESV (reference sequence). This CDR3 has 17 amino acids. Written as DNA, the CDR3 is TGTGCCAGCAGCCCCATTGGGGCTCGAAAAACCTACAATGAGCAGTTCTTC. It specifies CASSPIGARKTYNEQFF.

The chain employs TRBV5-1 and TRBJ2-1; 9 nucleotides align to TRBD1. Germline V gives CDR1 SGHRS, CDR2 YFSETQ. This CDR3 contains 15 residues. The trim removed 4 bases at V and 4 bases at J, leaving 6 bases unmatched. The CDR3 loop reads CASSAGQGSYNEQFF. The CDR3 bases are TGCGCCAGCAGCGCCGGACAGGGGTCTTACAATGAGCAGTTCTTC.

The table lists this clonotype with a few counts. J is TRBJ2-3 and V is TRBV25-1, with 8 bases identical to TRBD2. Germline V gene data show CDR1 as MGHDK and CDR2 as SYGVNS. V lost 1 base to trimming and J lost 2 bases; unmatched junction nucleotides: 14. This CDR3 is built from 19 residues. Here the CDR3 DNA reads TGTGCCAGCAGTGAATGGGGCTCCGCCGGTAGCGGGGCCACAGATACGCAGTATTTT. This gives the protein CASSEWGSAGSGATDTQYF.